The rows below give T cell receptor beta chains drawn from one sample of a study of shared clonotypes between healthy human individuals. Assay: immunoSEQ multiplex PCR; the TCRdb copy retains only in-frame clones and omits some. Among about half a million clones, roughly 80% were seen once, and the ten largest hold roughly 12%. The sample comprised PBMCs. Receptors were obtained from a woman aged 40 to 50 in good health. Some clones in this sample may be carry-over from other donors' samples. Each CDR3 is given with its conserved first and last residue. A D gene is named only where the DNA matches it firmly. The listing skips clone size in some rows; elsewhere it reads once, few, many or a size class.

D: TRBD1
V: TRBV11-1
J: TRBJ2-7
size: NA
CDR3: CASSVPSGGALSYEQYF
DNA: TGTGCCAGCAGCGTCCCCTCAGGGGGCGCTTTGTCCTACGAGCAGTACTTC

D: NA
V: TRBV6-1
J: TRBJ2-5
size: NA
CDR3: CASRLGTQETQYF
DNA: TGTGCCAGCAGACTCGGGACGCAAGAGACCCAGTACTTC

D: NA
V: TRBV5-1
J: TRBJ2-5
size: NA
CDR3: CASSTGPKTQETQYF
DNA: TGCGCCAGCAGCACGGGACCGAAGACTCAAGAGACCCAGTACTTC

D: NA
V: TRBV7-9
J: TRBJ1-5
size: NA
CDR3: CASSLGAGSYQPQHF
DNA: TGTGCCAGCAGCTTAGGGGCGGGAAGCTACCAGCCCCAGCATTTT

D: NA
V: TRBV28
J: TRBJ2-7
size: NA
CDR3: CASSLASHEQYF
DNA: TGTGCCAGCAGTTTAGCTAGCCACGAGCAGTACTTC

D: NA
V: TRBV7-3
J: TRBJ2-3
size: once
CDR3: CASSPAGSTDTQYF
DNA: TGTGCCAGCAGCCCGGCGGGTAGCACAGATACGCAGTATTTT

D: NA
V: TRBV21-1
J: TRBJ2-3
size: NA
CDR3: CASSGPGKMNTDTQYF
DNA: TGTGCCAGCAGCGGACCAGGGAAGATGAACACAGATACGCAGTATTTT

D: TRBD1
V: TRBV6-1
J: TRBJ1-4
size: once
CDR3: CASSTRGLNGEKLFF
DNA: TGTGCCAGCAGTACCAGGGGGCTAAACGGTGAAAAACTGTTTTTT

D: NA
V: TRBV7-7
J: TRBJ2-5
size: NA
CDR3: CASSPSTDPGRTQYF
DNA: TGTGCTAGCAGCCCCTCGACGGACCCCGGTCGGACCCAGTACTTC

D: NA
V: TRBV19
J: TRBJ2-1
size: NA
CDR3: CASSIIGGNEQFF
DNA: TGTGCCAGTAGTATCATTGGGGGCAATGAGCAGTTCTTC

D: TRBD2
V: TRBV4-1
J: TRBJ2-7
size: NA
CDR3: CASSQPTSGSYEQYF
DNA: TGCGCCAGCAGCCAACCGACTAGCGGGAGTTACGAGCAGTACTTC

D: NA
V: TRBV28
J: TRBJ2-3
size: many
CDR3: CASRAGVDTQYF
DNA: TGTGCCAGCAGAGCAGGGGTGGACACGCAGTATTTT

D: NA
V: TRBV5-8
J: TRBJ2-2
size: NA
CDR3: CASSLDSTGELFF
DNA: TGTGCCAGCAGCTTGGACAGCACCGGGGAGCTGTTTTTT

D: TRBD2
V: TRBV27
J: TRBJ2-5
size: NA
CDR3: CASSLVRAGQETQYF
DNA: TGTGCCAGCAGTTTAGTTCGAGCGGGGCAAGAGACCCAGTACTTC

D: NA
V: TRBV12-5
J: TRBJ1-3
size: NA
CDR3: CASGLGTGNTIYF
DNA: TGTGCTAGTGGTTTGGGGACGGGAAACACCATATATTTT

D: NA
V: TRBV7-9
J: TRBJ1-1
size: NA
CDR3: CASSLADHTEAFF
DNA: TGTGCCAGCAGCTTAGCGGATCACACTGAAGCTTTCTTT

D: TRBD2
V: TRBV7-6
J: TRBJ2-1
size: NA
CDR3: CASSLWSGRAQFF
DNA: TGTGCCAGCAGCTTATGGAGCGGGAGGGCCCAGTTCTTC

D: NA
V: TRBV7-9
J: TRBJ2-7
size: NA
CDR3: CASSLGGPTYEQYF
DNA: TGTGCCAGCAGCTTAGGGGGGCCAACCTACGAGCAGTACTTC

D: TRBD1
V: TRBV27
J: TRBJ1-1
size: NA
CDR3: CASSLDRGRTEAFF
DNA: TGTGCCAGCAGTTTAGACAGGGGGAGGACTGAAGCTTTCTTT

D: NA
V: TRBV2
J: TRBJ1-5
size: once
CDR3: CASGPGGPNQPQHF
DNA: TGTGCCAGCGGACCGGGGGGACCCAATCAGCCCCAGCATTTT

D: NA
V: TRBV6-1
J: TRBJ1-5
size: NA
CDR3: CASSEATNQPQHF
DNA: TGTGCCAGCAGTGAAGCCACCAATCAGCCCCAGCATTTT

D: TRBD1
V: TRBV19
J: TRBJ1-5
size: many
CDR3: CASSMMTGTSNQPQHF
DNA: TGTGCCAGTAGTATGATGACAGGGACGAGCAATCAGCCCCAGCATTTT

D: NA
V: TRBV7-3
J: TRBJ2-2
size: NA
CDR3: CASSPFLGGELFF
DNA: TGTGCCAGCAGCCCGTTTTTGGGCGGGGAGCTGTTTTTT

D: TRBD1
V: TRBV18
J: TRBJ2-4
size: NA
CDR3: CASRDREGAKNIQYF
DNA: TGTGCCAGCCGGGACAGGGAAGGAGCCAAAAACATTCAGTACTTC

D: NA
V: TRBV6-5
J: TRBJ2-3
size: NA
CDR3: CASSPTYSTDTQYF
DNA: TGTGCCAGCAGCCCCACTTACAGCACAGATACGCAGTATTTT

D: NA
V: TRBV28
J: TRBJ2-2
size: many
CDR3: CASSLIPAGELFF
DNA: TGTGCCAGCAGTTTAATTCCCGCCGGGGAGCTGTTTTTT

D: NA
V: TRBV28
J: TRBJ1-2
size: NA
CDR3: CASSLGGQAYGYTF
DNA: TGTGCCAGCAGTTTGGGCGGGCAGGCCTATGGCTACACCTTC

D: TRBD2
V: TRBV7-2
J: TRBJ2-7
size: NA
CDR3: CASSSPSSGRVPEQYF
DNA: TGTGCCAGCAGCTCCCCTTCTAGCGGGAGAGTACCCGAGCAGTACTTC

D: TRBD1
V: TRBV29-1
J: TRBJ1-1
size: NA
CDR3: CSVYFGTGDTEAFF
DNA: TGCAGCGTCTACTTCGGGACAGGGGACACTGAAGCTTTCTTT

D: NA
V: TRBV30
J: TRBJ2-3
size: NA
CDR3: CAWSVLAGTTDTQYF
DNA: TGTGCCTGGAGTGTACTGGCGGGGACTACAGATACGCAGTATTTT

D: NA
V: TRBV6-5
J: TRBJ2-1
size: once
CDR3: CASSLNRNEQFF
DNA: TGTGCCAGCAGTCTAAACCGGAATGAGCAGTTCTTC

D: TRBD1
V: TRBV6-1
J: TRBJ1-1
size: few
CDR3: CASSARQGINTEAFF
DNA: TGTGCCAGCAGTGCCAGACAGGGGATAAACACTGAAGCTTTCTTT

D: NA
V: TRBV4-2
J: TRBJ2-2
size: NA
CDR3: CASSQEPSEGTGELFF
DNA: TGTGCCAGCAGCCAAGAGCCTAGCGAGGGGACCGGGGAGCTGTTTTTT

D: NA
V: TRBV4-1
J: TRBJ2-2
size: NA
CDR3: CASSRGLSGELFF
DNA: TGCGCCAGCAGCCGAGGCCTGTCCGGGGAGCTGTTTTTT

D: TRBD1
V: TRBV5-4
J: TRBJ1-4
size: few
CDR3: CASSLAGGQGGGEKLFF
DNA: TGTGCCAGCAGCTTGGCTGGGGGACAGGGCGGCGGTGAAAAACTGTTTTTT

D: NA
V: TRBV7-9
J: TRBJ1-1
size: NA
CDR3: CASSLLSGSTEAFF
DNA: TGTGCCAGCAGCTTACTGTCCGGCTCCACTGAAGCTTTCTTT

D: TRBD1
V: TRBV18
J: TRBJ1-3
size: few
CDR3: CASSTDRGLKGNTIYF
DNA: TGTGCCAGCTCAACCGACAGGGGGCTGAAAGGAAACACCATATATTTT

D: TRBD2
V: TRBV11-2
J: TRBJ2-7
size: NA
CDR3: CASRRGSGSLYEQYF
DNA: TGTGCCAGCAGGAGGGGTAGCGGGAGTCTCTACGAGCAGTACTTC

D: TRBD1
V: TRBV5-1
J: TRBJ1-1
size: once
CDR3: CASSLADRGATEAFF
DNA: TGCGCCAGCAGCTTGGCCGACAGGGGCGCCACTGAAGCTTTCTTT

D: TRBD2
V: TRBV5-6
J: TRBJ2-5
size: many
CDR3: CASSSTEAGGRETQYF
DNA: TGTGCCAGCAGCTCGACTGAAGCGGGAGGGAGGGAGACCCAGTACTTC

D: NA
V: TRBV28
J: TRBJ2-5
size: NA
CDR3: CASGNSRGQETQYF
DNA: TGTGCCAGCGGGAATTCCCGGGGGCAAGAGACCCAGTACTTC

D: NA
V: TRBV6-4
J: TRBJ2-2
size: NA
CDR3: CASSDRPGNTGELFF
DNA: TGTGCCAGCAGTGACAGGCCGGGGAACACCGGGGAGCTGTTTTTT

D: NA
V: TRBV5-4
J: TRBJ2-1
size: NA
CDR3: CASSLDRSSDEQFF
DNA: TGTGCCAGCAGCTTGGATCGGAGTTCGGATGAGCAGTTCTTC

D: NA
V: TRBV10-3
J: TRBJ1-1
size: NA
CDR3: CAISESDRTLATEAFF
DNA: TGTGCCATCAGTGAGTCTGACAGGACCTTGGCCACTGAAGCTTTCTTT

D: TRBD1
V: TRBV30
J: TRBJ1-3
size: NA
CDR3: CARDRDFRNTIYF
DNA: TGTGCCCGGGACAGGGATTTTAGAAACACCATATATTTT

D: NA
V: TRBV2
J: TRBJ1-5
size: NA
CDR3: CASSDNGNQPQHF
DNA: TGTGCCAGCAGTGATAACGGAAATCAGCCCCAGCATTTT